This TCR beta chain was sequenced in a study of cytomegalovirus exposure and HLA in healthy donors. Overall study results and limits: The presence/absence work took it that sequencing depth was about the same across donors. Association with HLA alleles at 0.05 false discovery rate was found for around 15,000 TCR beta sequences in a later analysis. Researchers counted roughly 150 TCR beta chains as cytomegalovirus-associated. Later analysis indicated greater clonal expansion among HLA-associated TCR beta chains than among equally common other chains.

Primers included in the PCR were 60 Vbeta and 13 Jbeta primers. TCRdb's table, derived via immunoSEQ multiplex PCR, lists solely in-frame clones and lacks some. Its clone listing holds roughly 120,000 clones. To note about this clone: As yet, its antigen is unknown.

The CDR3 extends over 15 amino acids. CDR1 and CDR2 from the germline V gene are MNHEY and SMNVEV (reference sequence). V lost 2 bases to trimming and J lost 6 bases; unmatched junction nucleotides: 6. The sequencing input was PBMCs. This TCR was recovered from a man aged 30 to 45 in good health and CMV-seronegative. The chain links TRBV27 to TRBJ2-1; 8 positions agree with TRBD2. CDR3: CASSLAAGGGNEQFF. The CDR3 nucleotides are TGTGCCAGCAGTTTAGCGGCGGGAGGAGGCAATGAGCAGTTCTTC.